The 10 T cell receptor beta chains below were found in one sample sequenced in a study of identical twins (dated by TCRdb to about 2016). The method behind the library was 5' RACE. Sequencer: Illumina HiSeq 2000. TCRdb trimmed public reads at Q25 via fastp, called clones via MiXCR and kept in-frame beta chains. All rows with the same CDR3 protein become a single entry with the most common DNA and genes. This sample holds 400,000 to 500,000 distinct CDR3 sequences; roughly 18% were observed only once. In total, the top ten clones hold roughly 12% of the sample. Sample: naive T cells sorted from blood. The cell subset or site label on this specimen signifies: cells isolated with a human naive T-cell isolation kit. The receptors were gathered from a man aged 50-60 years in good health.

Ten or more counts support this clonotype. The chain links TRBV2 to TRBJ2-1; maybe TRBD2 (5 bases). The length of the CDR3 is 15 residues. Germline lookup yields CDR1 SNHLY and CDR2 FYNNEI. V lost 9 bases and J 4 bases, leaving 19 bases between the germline ends. Here the CDR3 reads CASSSGIPGYNEQFF. The CDR3 DNA sequence: TGTGCCAGTTCTTCCGGGATACCGGGTTACAATGAGCAGTTCTTC.

This clonotype occurred a few times. The V and J genes are TRBV5-1 and TRBJ2-2; D not resolved. The V and J ends lost 3 bases and 0 bases respectively, with 12 bases between them. This CDR3 contains 16 residues. Germline CDR1 and CDR2: SGHRS and YFSETQ. CDR3: CASSYRRSANTGELFF. As DNA, the CDR3 is TGCGCCAGCAGCTACCGCAGGAGCGCGAACACCGGGGAGCTGTTTTTT.

The genes are TRBV20-1 and TRBJ1-2; D gene uncertain. Germline V gene lookup returns CDR1 DFQATT and CDR2 SNEGSKA (reference sequence). This CDR3 has 12 residues. V dropped 0 bases and J dropped 2 bases, with 4 bases sitting between them. DNA for the CDR3: TGCAGTGCTAGAGAAGGGAACTATGGCTACACCTTC. This encodes CSAREGNYGYTF.

The table lists this clonotype with a few counts. This chain uses TRBV4-2 with TRBJ2-1, with D perhaps being TRBD1 or TRBD2 (5 bases each). The CDR3 runs 16 residues. Trimming removed 1 base at V and 3 bases at J, with 13 bases between. Germline V gene data show CDR1 as LGHNA and CDR2 as YNFKEQ. CDR3 nucleotides: TGTGCCAGCAGCCAAGCCCCCGGGACGGACTACAATGAGCAGTTCTTC. Its protein is CASSQAPGTDYNEQFF.

This clonotype occurred a few times. This chain joins TRBV28 and TRBJ1-1; D is possibly TRBD1 (5 bases). Trimming removed 2 bases at V and 6 bases at J, with 13 bases between. The CDR3 is 14 residues long. CDR1 MDHEN and CDR2 SYDVKM come from the germline V gene. CDR3: CASSLMGRIPEAFF. For the CDR3, the DNA is TGTGCCAGCAGTTTAATGGGGCGGATACCTGAAGCTTTCTTT.

V gene TRBV18 combines with J gene TRBJ2-3; D is unclear. V dropped 0 bases and J dropped 3 bases, with 13 bases sitting between them. From germline, CDR1 is KGHSH and CDR2 LQKENI. The CDR3 has 16 amino acids. The CDR3 region has the DNA TGTGCCAGCTCACCACCTCACGGTGTCGAGACAGATACGCAGTATTTT. It translates to CASSPPHGVETDTQYF.

CDR3 residues: CASSLFTGGGTDTQYF. The CDR3 DNA is TGTGCCAGCAGTCTATTCACAGGTGGCGGCACAGATACGCAGTATTTT. This chain joins TRBV7-9 and TRBJ2-3, with a possible D match to TRBD1 (5 bases). Trimming shortened V by 6 bases and J by 1 base, and 17 bases separated the two germline ends. The CDR3 has 16 residues. The germline V gene encodes CDR1 SEHNR and CDR2 FQNEAQ (reference sequence).

This clonotype was detected a few times. The chain is built from TRBV7-2 and TRBJ2-1; no clear D gene. Germline lookup yields CDR1 SGHTA and CDR2 FQGNSA. CDR3 length: 14 amino acids. V was clipped by 1 base and J by 6 bases, with 10 bases between them. CDR3 sequence: CASSLGMVSNEQFF. The CDR3 nucleotides are TGTGCCAGCAGCTTAGGTATGGTTTCCAATGAGCAGTTCTTC. Variable domain in full (rest from reference TRBV7-2 and TRBJ2-1): GAGVSQSPSNKVTEKGKDVELRCDPISGHTALYWYRQSLGQGLEFLIYFQGNSAPDKSGLPSDRFSAERTGGSVSTLTIQRTQQEDSAVYLCASSLGMVSNEQFFGPGTRLTVL.

The sample holds many counts of this clonotype. J is TRBJ2-3 and V is TRBV5-1, with 7 positions matching TRBD1. The V and J ends lost 5 bases and 8 bases, in that order; junction bases with no gene match: 11. Germline V gene lookup returns CDR1 SGHRS and CDR2 YFSETQ. The CDR3 has 14 residues. The CDR3 here is CASSPGQPVGTQYF. The CDR3 region has the DNA TGCGCCAGCAGTCCGGGACAGCCCGTAGGTACGCAGTATTTT.

This clonotype was found a few times. This chain uses TRBV7-4 with TRBJ2-7, with D hard to call. This CDR3 is built from 14 residues. CDR1 and CDR2 (germline): SGHVT, SQSDAQ. Trimming took 0 bases from V and 3 from J, leaving 9 bases between them. In nucleotides, the CDR3 is TGTGCCAGCAGCTTAGCCAGGCGCCTCTACGAGCAGTACTTC. Translating it yields CASSLARRLYEQYF.